Below, one T cell receptor (beta chain) is given with its context. This sample was taken from a study of preoperative IRX-2 immunotherapy in early breast cancer. The method was immunoSEQ multiplex PCR; TCRdb's version includes in-frame clones alone and lacks a portion of them. This table holds around 11,000 clones, roughly 80% found once. This CDR3 region has 16 residues. Germline V gene data show CDR1 as SGHRS and CDR2 as YFSETQ. Trimming cost V 3 bases and J 9 bases; bases outside gene matches: 13. The treatment was: preoperative locoregional IRX-2 cytokine immunotherapy. Patients received preoperative, locoregional IRX-2 cytokine immunotherapy in a phase Ib study.

The source is a human donor with breast cancer. The sample was lymph node tissue, taken before IRX-2 immunotherapy. The V and J genes are TRBV5-1 and TRBJ2-1; 9 bases match TRBD1. The DNA for the CDR3 is TGCGCCAGCAGCTCAACCGGGACAGGGCAGTATAGTGAGCAGTTCTTC. Protein product: CASSSTGTGQYSEQFF.